The 20 T cell receptor beta chains below all came from one sample that was sequenced in a study of T cells expressing NK-cell markers. One entry per CDR3 protein, without DNA, is what TCRdb gives after re-calling the 5' RACE reads. The sample has some 300,000 distinct CDR3 sequences, and its top ten clones hold about 0.39%. Input material: blood T cells: a sorted CD56 or NKG2C T cell subset, CD4+ or CD8+ T cells, or bulk PBMC T cells (not recorded which). These receptors all stem from a man aged 18-30 years in good health.

The V call is TRBV4-2, the J call TRBJ2-1; without DNA, the TCRdb call of TRBD1 cannot be checked. Germline lookup yields CDR1 LGHNA and CDR2 YNFKEQ. The CDR3 totals 15 residues. CDR3 in amino acids: CASSQDRGVFNEQFF.

The rearrangement links TRBV5-5 to TRBJ2-5; the D call from TCRdb, TRBD2, cannot be confirmed without DNA. This CDR3 has 15 amino acids. Germline V gene data show CDR1 as SGHKS and CDR2 as YYEKEE (reference sequence). The CDR3 sequence is CASSLTPTRMETQYF.

The V gene is TRBV5-1, the J gene TRBJ2-5; TCRdb names TRBD1, which stays unverified in the absence of DNA. CDR3 length: 13 amino acids. The V gene's germline CDR1 is SGHRS and CDR2 YFSETQ. CDR3 sequence reads: CASSFDSKETQYF.

V and J are TRBV15 and TRBJ2-3. This CDR3 spans 15 amino acids. Germline CDR1 is LNHNV and CDR2 is YYDKDF (reference sequence). The CDR3 sequence: CATSSQRLSTDTQYF. The full variable domain, in which reference TRBV15 and TRBJ2-3 provide the parts outside the CDR3, is DAMVIQNPRYQVTQFGKPVTLSCSQTLNHNVMYWYQQKSSQAPKLLFHYYDKDFNNEADTPDNFQSRRPNTSFCFLDIRSPGLGDTAMYLCATSSQRLSTDTQYFGPGTRLTVL.

This rearrangement joins TRBV4-3 to TRBJ1-1; no DNA is available, so the TRBD1 call from TCRdb remains unchecked. CDR1 and CDR2 from the germline V gene are LGHNA and YSLEER. This CDR3 is built from 15 residues. This chain's CDR3 is CASSQEGQGITEAFF.

J is TRBJ1-3 and V is TRBV7-2; the D gene TCRdb calls, TRBD1, cannot be checked with no DNA. Germline CDR1 is SGHTA and CDR2 is FQGNSA. This CDR3 has 15 amino acids. CDR3 sequence reads: CASSPAQGTVNTIYF.

This chain uses TRBV5-4 with TRBJ2-2; TCRdb lists TRBD2, though no DNA is available to test this call. CDR3 size: 16 residues. CDR1 SGHNT and CDR2 YYREEE come from the germline V gene (reference sequence). CDR3 sequence: CASSLAGATGGGELFF. Full variable domain (remainder filled in from reference TRBV5-4 and TRBJ2-2): ETGVTQSPTHLIKTRGQQVTLRCSSQSGHNTVSWYQQALGQGPQFIFQYYREEENGRGNFPPRFSGLQFPNYSSELNVNALELDDSALYLCASSLAGATGGGELFFGEGSRLTVL.

J is TRBJ2-5 and V is TRBV4-2; TCRdb's D call of TRBD2 is untestable without DNA. The CDR3 is made up of 16 amino acids. The germline V gene has CDR1 LGHNA and CDR2 YNFKEQ. The chain's CDR3 is CASSQVPLSGAETQYF.

This sequence joins TRBV5-1 and TRBJ2-1. Germline V gene sequence: CDR1 SGHRS, CDR2 YFSETQ. The length of the CDR3 is 12 residues. Here the CDR3 reads CASSSGPNEQFF.

The CDR3 loop reads CASSLRTYEQYF. This chain uses TRBV12-3 or TRBV12-4 with TRBJ2-7. The CDR3 extends over 12 amino acids.

This sequence joins TRBV20-1 and TRBJ2-3; TCRdb's D gene call, TRBD2, goes unchecked for lack of DNA. The CDR3 contains 13 residues. Germline assignment: CDR1 DFQATT and CDR2 SNEGSKA (reference sequence). The CDR3 is CSGTLAGVQTQYF.

The chain joins TRBV20-1 to TRBJ1-5. Germline lookup yields CDR1 DFQATT and CDR2 SNEGSKA (reference sequence). The CDR3 length is 14 residues. CDR3 in amino acids: CSTVDSASNQPQHF.

The chain joins TRBV7-7 to TRBJ2-1; TCRdb's assignment of TRBD2 cannot be checked, as there is no DNA. The CDR3 loop spans 12 amino acids. CDR1 is SSHAT and CDR2 is FNYEAQ in the germline V gene (reference sequence). The CDR3 spells CASRNYGGEQFF.

This chain connects TRBV30 to TRBJ1-4. The CDR3 consists of 13 residues. Germline-derived CDR1 and CDR2 are GTSNPN and SVGIG (reference sequence). This CDR3 is CAWSDSLDEKLFF.

This chain connects TRBV7-6 to TRBJ1-1; TCRdb proposes TRBD1, but this gene call is untestable without DNA. CDR1 is SGHVS and CDR2 is FNYEAQ in the germline V gene. This CDR3 has 17 amino acids. The CDR3 spells CASSSLTTDRFLTEAFF.

This chain links TRBV19 with TRBJ1-2; TCRdb's assignment of TRBD1 cannot be checked, as there is no DNA. Germline V gene data show CDR1 as LNHDA and CDR2 as SQIVND (reference sequence). The CDR3 is 19 amino acids. The CDR3 sequence: CASSSSRRDSFKSNYGYTF.

The chain combines TRBV6-5 with TRBJ2-2; TCRdb gives TRBD2 as the D gene, but with no DNA this cannot be confirmed. The CDR3 runs 18 residues. Germline-derived CDR1 and CDR2 are MNHEY and SVGAGI. CDR3 amino acids: CASSYSVIRGRGAGELFF.

This rearrangement joins TRBV20-1 to TRBJ1-5; TCRdb selects TRBD1, and the lack of DNA leaves this call unchecked. The CDR3 is 13 amino acids. In germline, CDR1 is DFQATT, CDR2 SNEGSKA (reference sequence). The CDR3 here is CSAREGTVQPQHF.

The rearrangement uses TRBV12-3 or TRBV12-4 and TRBJ1-1. This CDR3 contains 11 residues. CDR3 amino acids: CASRSVSEAFF.

The rearrangement uses TRBV7-9 and TRBJ2-7. Germline V gene data show CDR1 as SEHNR and CDR2 as FQNEAQ (reference sequence). CDR3 size: 12 residues. The CDR3 reads CASQGVSYEQYF.